The clone carrying this T cell receptor beta chain showed up just a few times. Its specificity is unknown. The data originate from a study of T-cell reconstitution after alpha-beta-depleted transplantation in children. Preparation of the TCRbeta library involved a method that used unique molecular identifiers. Using its own MiXCR run on the PCR reads, TCRdb lists one record per CDR3 protein. The table lists a few hundred thousand distinct CDR3 sequences, almost 8% of them singletons, with approximately 9.6% in the top ten. Notes on the study in general: Expanded graft clones numbering several hundred reportedly gave rise to alpha-beta T cells about two months after transplant. When one year had passed after transplant, most T-cell counts and diversity came from newly produced T cells. Certain patients had high TCRbeta diversity at day 60, and it came from recipient T cells and thymic progenitors that survived.

This sequence was found in a female patient aged 2-9 years who had a stem cell transplant for Fanconi anemia, so the T cells may come from the graft donor. Sequenced material: peripheral blood, taken 360 days after TCRalphabeta/CD19-depleted stem cell transplant.

The CDR3 region is CASSRGDGEQYV. The CDR3 coding sequence is TGTGCCAGCAGTCGAGGGGACGGCGAGCAGTACGTC. The chain couples TRBV6-5 to TRBJ2-7, with D perhaps TRBD1 or TRBD2 (5 bases each). From germline, CDR1 is MNHEY and CDR2 SVGAGI. V was clipped by 5 bases and J by 6 bases, with 11 bases between them. The CDR3 covers 12 residues.